Below are 28 T cell receptor beta chains sequenced from a single sample in a study of cytomegalovirus exposure and HLA in healthy donors. Vbeta (60) and Jbeta (13) primers were used in the PCR. Repertoires were generated with immunoSEQ multiplex PCR, while TCRdb's copy carries only in-frame clones and drops some. The data contain 200,000 to 250,000 clones, about 81% of them seen just once; the ten biggest clones take up around 5.7%. The sequenced material came from PBMCs. The receptors shown here come from a woman in her thirties or forties in good health and CMV-seropositive.

This clone has only a few counts. One end of the junction fails to match germline, which may point to a read error. This chain connects TRBV7-7 to TRBJ2-3; 7 bases fit TRBD1. The germline CDR1 and CDR2 sequences are SSHAT and FNYEAQ (reference sequence). This CDR3 region has 13 residues. The DNA for the CDR3 is TGTGCTAGCAGCCAAGAACGGGACAGTACGCAGTATTTT. This translates into CASSQERDSTQYF.

The gene calls are TRBV30 and TRBJ1-1, with D unclear. Germline-derived CDR1 and CDR2 are GTSNPN and SVGIG (reference sequence). The CDR3 has 12 residues. Trimming stripped 0 bases from V and 6 bases from J, with 8 bases between. CDR3 sequence (DNA): TGTGCCTGGAGTGTGACTTTCGCTGAAGCTTTCTTT. It codes for CAWSVTFAEAFF.

The V gene is TRBV5-1, the J gene TRBJ2-7; 9 bases match TRBD2. The germline V gene has CDR1 SGHRS and CDR2 YFSETQ. The CDR3 is made up of 14 amino acids. After removal of 4 bases from V and 4 bases from J, the junction contained 6 bases not matched to a gene. CDR3 nucleotides: TGCGCCAGCAGCAGGAGTAGCGGGGGTTACGAGCAGTACTTC. Translated: CASSRSSGGYEQYF.

This clone was recorded a few times. The chain recombines TRBV11-2 with TRBJ1-1, with D possibly being TRBD1 (5 bases). V was pared by 5 bases and J by 5 bases, with 18 bases between. Per germline, CDR1 SGHAT and CDR2 FQNNGV. There are 15 residues in the CDR3. The CDR3 is CASSPGDLTRTEAFF. The DNA of the CDR3 is TGTGCCAGCAGCCCGGGGGACCTGACGAGGACTGAAGCTTTCTTT.

This rearrangement joins TRBV9 to TRBJ2-2; a possible D gene is TRBD2 (7 bases). This CDR3 has 17 amino acids. The germline CDR1 and CDR2 sequences are SGDLS and YYNGEE. Trimming took 0 bases from V and 5 from J, leaving 17 bases between them. CDR3 amino acids: CASSVASTRGGTGELFF. Here the CDR3 DNA reads TGTGCCAGCAGCGTAGCTTCTACTAGGGGGGGGACCGGGGAGCTGTTTTTT.

In the case of this clone: Germline and junction disagree at one end, which may indicate a read error. The chain uses TRBV7-9 and TRBJ1-1; TRBD1 aligns across 9 bases. There are 15 residues in the CDR3. Germline V gene data show CDR1 as SEHNR and CDR2 as FQNEAQ (reference sequence). As DNA, the CDR3 is TGTTCCAGCAGCTCCCAGGACAGGGGATACACTGAAGCTTTCTTT. Translating gives CSSSSQDRGYTEAFF.

The V gene is TRBV7-9, the J gene TRBJ1-3, with 10 positions matching TRBD1. CDR3 length: 14 residues. Germline loops: CDR1 SEHNR, CDR2 FQNEAQ (reference sequence). J was trimmed by 7 bases and V by 4 bases; bases with no gene match: 4. CDR3 loop: CASSSRTGGNTIYF. The CDR3 bases are TGTGCCAGCAGCTCGCGGACAGGGGGGAACACCATATATTTT.

The rearrangement links TRBV10-1 to TRBJ1-1, with 11 bases identical to TRBD1. The V gene's germline CDR1 is WNHNN and CDR2 SYGVQD (reference sequence). V trimming: 2 bases; J trimming: 5 bases; junction bases outside the gene matches: 4. The CDR3 contains 15 residues. The CDR3 sequence is CASSEGTGGGTEAFF. CDR3 coding DNA: TGCGCCAGCAGTGAGGGGACAGGGGGAGGTACTGAAGCTTTCTTT.

The chain uses TRBV30 and TRBJ2-3; a possible D gene is TRBD2 (6 bases). The germline V gene has CDR1 GTSNPN and CDR2 SVGIG (reference sequence). This CDR3 is 10 amino acids long. V was pared by 7 bases and J by 7 bases, with 9 bases between. CDR3 in DNA: TGTGCCTCGGAGGGCTATACGCAGTATTTT. The encoded protein is CASEGYTQYF.

This clone was recorded once. CDR3 nucleotides: TGTGCCAGCAGTGCACAGGTGGGGGACAGGGGAGATACGCAGTATTTT. It specifies CASSAQVGDRGDTQYF. The rearrangement uses TRBV6-4 and TRBJ2-3, with 10 bases aligning to TRBD1. The junction had 9 bases not matched to a gene; V was cut back by 4 bases and J by 5 bases. Germline V gives CDR1 MRHNA, CDR2 SNTAGT. This CDR3 has 16 amino acids.

This clone was counted a single time. The J gene is TRBJ2-2, the V gene TRBV18; no clear D gene. Trimming left V 4 bases short and J 5 bases short, with 11 bases between. The CDR3 sequence is 14 residues long. The germline gives CDR1 KGHSH, CDR2 LQKENI. As DNA, the CDR3 is TGTGCCAGCTCACTTCCGACTCCAACCGGGGAGCTGTTTTTT. Amino acids: CASSLPTPTGELFF.

The chain combines TRBV27 with TRBJ1-2; no definite D call. Germline V gene data show CDR1 as MNHEY and CDR2 as SMNVEV (reference sequence). V was cut by 3 bases and J by 0 bases, with 11 bases left in between. The CDR3 loop spans 15 amino acids. CDR3 residues: CASSFTGRPNYGYTF. The CDR3 DNA reads TGTGCCAGCAGTTTCACCGGGAGGCCTAACTATGGCTACACCTTC.

The V and J genes are TRBV30 and TRBJ1-5; TRBD1 matches 10 bases. Germline lookup yields CDR1 GTSNPN and CDR2 SVGIG (reference sequence). The CDR3 has 12 residues. V shed 8 bases, J shed 7 bases, and the junction held 5 bases outside the gene matches. The CDR3 loop is CAVAGQGQPQHF. The CDR3 nucleotides are TGTGCCGTCGCGGGACAGGGGCAGCCCCAGCATTTT.

The V call is TRBV9, the J call TRBJ2-2, with 7 bases aligning to TRBD1. CDR1 and CDR2 (germline): SGDLS, YYNGEE. V lost 2 bases to trimming and J lost 7 bases; unmatched junction nucleotides: 8. The CDR3 length is 15 residues. Here the CDR3 DNA reads TGTGCCAGCAGCGTCCGACAGGGTGGGGGCGGGGAGCTGTTTTTT. Encoded protein: CASSVRQGGGGELFF.

Written as DNA, the CDR3 is TGTGCCATCAGTGAGGACAGGGGGCTTGCCTACGAGCAGTACTTC. As protein: CAISEDRGLAYEQYF. The chain employs TRBV10-3 and TRBJ2-7; 10 nucleotides line up with TRBD1. Germline V gene lookup returns CDR1 ENHRY and CDR2 SYGVKD. The ends lost 2 bases at V and 2 bases at J; junction bases unmatched: 3. This CDR3 has 15 residues.

The chain couples TRBV18 to TRBJ1-2; tentatively, D is TRBD1 (5 bases). The CDR3 contains 16 residues. Germline V lookup: CDR1 KGHSH, CDR2 LQKENI. The V gene lost 3 bases and the J gene lost 0 bases, with 14 bases spanning the gap. CDR3 bases: TGTGCCAGCTCACCGTCCCAGGGAAGAACTAACTATGGCTACACCTTC. The encoded protein is CASSPSQGRTNYGYTF.

The genes are TRBV2 and TRBJ2-1, with D tentatively TRBD2 (7 bases). The V gene lost 9 bases and the J gene lost 9 bases, with 24 bases spanning the gap. Germline CDR1 reads SNHLY; CDR2 reads FYNNEI. This CDR3 spans 15 amino acids. The CDR3 here is CASNSQGGERGEQFF. The DNA of the CDR3 is TGTGCCAGTAACTCCCAAGGGGGGGAAAGGGGTGAGCAGTTCTTC. The full variable domain, its missing parts supplied by reference TRBV2 and TRBJ2-1, is EPEVTQTPSHQVTQMGQEVILRCVPISNHLYFYWYRQILGQKVEFLVSFYNNEISEKSEIFDDQFSVERPDGSNFTLKIRSTKLEDSAMYFCASNSQGGERGEQFFGPGTRLTVL.

This clone has only a few counts. V gene TRBV4-3 combines with J gene TRBJ1-2; 7 bases fit TRBD1. The CDR3 has 17 residues. V dropped 0 bases and J dropped 4; count of bases not matched to a gene: 11. The germline V gene has CDR1 LGHNA and CDR2 YSLEER. This CDR3 is CASSQDPPRTGPYGYTF. The CDR3 bases are TGCGCCAGCAGCCAAGATCCCCCTAGGACAGGCCCCTATGGCTACACCTTC.

The chain links TRBV6-6 to TRBJ1-2; D is unclear. CDR3 size: 12 residues. Germline V gives CDR1 MNHNY, CDR2 SVGAGI (reference sequence). The ends were cut back, 8 bases at V and 7 bases at J, with 14 bases in the middle. In DNA, the CDR3 is TGTGCCAGCGAACGGGGTAAAGGTGGCTACACCTTC. It is translated as CASERGKGGYTF.

The V and J genes are TRBV4-2 and TRBJ1-3; D unresolved. This CDR3 comprises 15 residues. Per the germline V gene, CDR1 is LGHNA and CDR2 is YNFKEQ. V lost 0 bases and J 7 bases, leaving 13 bases between the germline ends. CDR3 nucleotide sequence: TGTGCCAGCAGCCAAGATTTTTTAGATCGGAACACCATATATTTT. Translation: CASSQDFLDRNTIYF.

The chain recombines TRBV5-1 with TRBJ2-7; possibly TRBD1 for D (5 bases). Trimming took off 0 bases at V and 6 bases at J, with 10 bases between the two ends. Germline CDR1 reads SGHRS; CDR2 reads YFSETQ. This CDR3 comprises 13 residues. CDR3 DNA sequence: TGCGCCAGCAGCTTGGGACAGCTGGGCGAGCAGTACTTC. Translating it yields CASSLGQLGEQYF.

This clone has only a few counts. The gene calls are TRBV6-5 and TRBJ2-7; possibly TRBD1 for D (6 bases). Germline CDR1 reads MNHEY; CDR2 reads SVGAGI. The CDR3 has 15 residues. The V gene lost 4 bases and the J gene lost 6 bases, with 19 bases spanning the gap. The CDR3 DNA is TGTGCCAGCAGTTCTACCACAGGGTTACGCGGCGAGCAGTACTTC. Translation gives CASSSTTGLRGEQYF.

The V call is TRBV6-5, the J call TRBJ2-1, with 7 bases identical to TRBD2. Losses at the gene ends were 6 bases for V and 7 bases for J; bases not matched to a gene: 12. The germline gives CDR1 MNHEY, CDR2 SVGAGI. The length of the CDR3 is 15 residues. Here the CDR3 DNA reads TGTGCCAGCAGGGGCCTGGCTAGCGGAGCTAATGAGCAGTTCTTC. Its protein product is CASRGLASGANEQFF.

The chain joins TRBV6-5 to TRBJ1-5, with no clear D. V gave up 5 bases and J gave up 6 bases, with 11 bases separating them. CDR3 size: 13 residues. Germline assignment: CDR1 MNHEY and CDR2 SVGAGI. The CDR3 sequence: CASSPLGGQPQHF. The CDR3 DNA sequence: TGTGCCAGCAGTCCGTTAGGAGGTCAGCCCCAGCATTTT.

J is TRBJ2-7 and V is TRBV9; TRBD2 aligns across 11 bases. The junction had 3 bases not matched to a gene; V was cut back by 4 bases and J by 3 bases. Germline-derived CDR1 and CDR2 are SGDLS and YYNGEE. This CDR3 is 14 amino acids long. The CDR3 DNA is TGTGCCAGCAGCTTGGGACTAGCGGACTACGAGCAGTACTTC. The encoded protein is CASSLGLADYEQYF.

The chain recombines TRBV6-5 with TRBJ2-1; D ambiguous. Between the trimmed V and J ends, which lost 4 bases and 8 bases, there was a span of 9 bases. CDR3 length: 12 residues. In germline, CDR1 is MNHEY, CDR2 SVGAGI. This chain's CDR3 is CASSSRPYEQFF. DNA of the CDR3: TGTGCCAGCAGTTCTAGGCCCTATGAGCAGTTCTTC.

The gene calls are TRBV4-1 and TRBJ1-1, with D possibly being TRBD1 (6 bases). Germline V CDR1 and CDR2: MGHRA, YSYEKL. CDR3 size: 14 residues. The ends were cut back, 4 bases at V and 1 base at J, with 10 bases in the middle. The CDR3 DNA follows: TGCGCCAGCAGCCCCCAGGGGACGAACACTGAAGCTTTCTTT. Translated: CASSPQGTNTEAFF.

This clone was seen just once. This rearrangement joins TRBV7-9 to TRBJ2-7, with a weak D call TRBD2 (6 bases). Trimming removed 1 base from V and 5 bases from J, with 15 bases in between. This CDR3 has 15 residues. Germline V gene data show CDR1 as SEHNR and CDR2 as FQNEAQ (reference sequence). CDR3 region: CASSLGSGGANEQYF. For the CDR3, the DNA is TGTGCCAGCAGCTTAGGCTCAGGAGGGGCCAACGAGCAGTACTTC.